This T cell receptor (beta chain) was obtained from a study of early T cells in non-severe SARS-CoV-2 infection. CDR1 MRHNA and CDR2 SNTAGT come from the germline V gene. With 5 bases removed from V and 3 bases from J, the gap between germline ends came to 7 bases. This CDR3 has 13 residues. This clonotype was seen repeatedly, ten times or more. MiXCR, applied by TCRdb to the 5' RACE reads, yields one record per CDR3 protein. Among 50,000 to 60,000 distinct CDR3 sequences, 5% to 7.5% were seen once, and the ten largest hold 5.5% to 7.5%. The TCR was taken from an adult who was a healthcare worker with PCR-confirmed SARS-CoV-2 infection or an uninfected control (not recorded which). Source: whole blood, taken at baseline. V usage is TRBV6-4 and J usage is TRBJ2-2; weak D call: TRBD1 (6 bases). The CDR3 loop is CASSRQDTGELFF. CDR3 in DNA: TGTGCCAGCAGTCGACAGGACACCGGGGAGCTGTTTTTT.